This TCR beta chain was recovered during a study of T cells expressing NK-cell markers (dated by TCRdb to about 2020). About the study as a whole: In sorted CD3+CD56+NKG2C+, CD3+CD56+NKG2C- and CD3+CD56-NKG2C+ T-cell subsets from eight or nine donors, TCR beta-chain repertoires were profiled. Of the eight sequenced donors, seven were found to be HCMV-seropositive and one was found to be HCMV-seronegative. The libraries were sequenced on Illumina HiSeq 2000/2500, MiSeq or NextSeq, producing 2 x 150 bp reads. The eight sequenced donors were randomly selected healthy volunteers, three men and five women. What the study reported, not specific to this receptor: Whether the expanded NKG2C-expressing T cell clones were specific for HCMV antigens remained unclear. In roughly 6 donors, the dominant CD3+CD56+NKG2C+ clonotypes were found to rank among the top 10 CD8+ clonotypes and to make up about 1.0-8% of CD8+ T cells. Those dominant clonotypes were again the most abundant among CD3+CD56-NKG2C+ cells in four donors, at roughly 28.3-60.1%.

The sequencer was an Illumina HiSeq 2000. TCR beta cDNA libraries were made by 5'RACE template switching that added a universal primer site and unique molecular identifiers. cDNA synthesis was primed from the TCR beta constant segment, followed by two successive PCR amplification steps. Turning to the authors' computational methods: MIGEC was used to demultiplex reads and group the reads by UMI, and MiTCR was used to assemble and quantify clonotypes. To remove erroneous sequences, TCR cDNA sequences were retained only when supported by two or more reads. The tcR package was used for downstream repertoire analysis, and clonotypes were matched between fractions using CDR3 nucleotide sequence together with V segment. Antigen specificity was annotated against VDJdb with VDJmatch, allowing one amino acid substitution in CDR3. The reads were reprocessed in TCRdb, with one entry per CDR3 protein sequence and no accompanying DNA. V and J calls and clone size were set by TCRdb, not the authors. This sample's table has entries for about 460,000 distinct CDR3 sequences. 1.4% of the sample is held by the ten biggest clonotypes.

As concerns this clonotype: There is no known antigen for this receptor.

HCMV serostatus was determined by detecting HCMV-specific IgG in serum with a commercial ELISA kit. Ficoll density gradient centrifugation was used to isolate peripheral blood mononuclear cells from blood. Including the terminal cysteine and phenylalanine, the CDR3 comprises 14 residues. This entry has no DNA. Via the germline V gene, CDR1 is SGHRS and CDR2 YFSETQ. The sequenced sample was blood T cells: a sorted CD56 or NKG2C T cell subset, CD4+ or CD8+ T cells, or bulk PBMC T cells (not recorded which). The chain was built from TRBV5-1 and TRBJ2-1. This TCR was recovered from a woman between 45 and 65 years old in good health. Donor details come from another sample of the same person, matched by shared clones. The CDR3 amino acid sequence is: CASGEKARYNEQFF.